A selection of T cell receptor beta chains follows, all from one sample in a study of graft-versus-host responses after intestinal transplantation. Repertoires were generated with immunoSEQ multiplex PCR, while TCRdb's copy carries only in-frame clones and drops some. Of about 71,000 clones in the sample, roughly 91% were seen once. Antigens of these TCRs are unknown. The input for sequencing was unstimulated CD8+ T cells sorted from spleen or lymph node cells, taken before intestinal transplant. These receptors were obtained from a human donor who received an intestinal transplant. The CDR3 runs from the conserved cysteine through the conserved F or W. D genes are given only for firm matches. Only some rows state a clone size, as once, few, many or a class for expanded clones.

clone size: .
D gene: .
J gene: TRBJ1-1
V gene: TRBV9
CDR3 protein: CASSASGVNTEAFF
CDR3 DNA: TGTGCCAGCAGCGCATCAGGGGTGAACACTGAAGCTTTCTTT

clone size: .
D gene: .
J gene: TRBJ2-5
V gene: TRBV2
CDR3 protein: CASEGADSKETQYF
CDR3 DNA: TGTGCCAGCGAGGGAGCGGATTCCAAAGAGACCCAGTACTTC

clone size: once
D gene: .
J gene: TRBJ2-2
V gene: TRBV29-1
CDR3 protein: CSGTNSGTGELFF
CDR3 DNA: TGCAGCGGAACAAATAGCGGCACCGGGGAGCTGTTTTTT

clone size: .
D gene: .
J gene: TRBJ2-1
V gene: TRBV10-1
CDR3 protein: CASSESRGLGNEQFF
CDR3 DNA: TGCGCCAGCAGTGAGAGTCGGGGATTGGGGAATGAGCAGTTCTTC

clone size: .
D gene: .
J gene: TRBJ2-1
V gene: TRBV4-1
CDR3 protein: CASSQVDEQFF
CDR3 DNA: TGCGCCAGCAGCCAAGTCGATGAGCAGTTCTTC

clone size: .
D gene: .
J gene: TRBJ1-2
V gene: TRBV4-1
CDR3 protein: CASSQFVRFPGLDYGYTF
CDR3 DNA: TGCGCCAGCAGCCAATTCGTTCGGTTTCCAGGGTTGGACTATGGCTACACCTTC

clone size: .
D gene: .
J gene: TRBJ1-6
V gene: TRBV4-1
CDR3 protein: CASSQDLQAPGYSPLHF
CDR3 DNA: TGCGCCAGCAGCCAAGATCTCCAGGCCCCCGGATATTCACCCCTCCACTTT

clone size: .
D gene: .
J gene: TRBJ2-3
V gene: TRBV10-3
CDR3 protein: CAISAVQGFTDTQYF
CDR3 DNA: TGTGCCATCAGTGCTGTGCAGGGCTTCACAGATACGCAGTATTTT

clone size: .
D gene: TRBD1
J gene: TRBJ1-6
V gene: TRBV11-1
CDR3 protein: CASSETGTGGSPLHF
CDR3 DNA: TGTGCCAGCAGCGAGACCGGGACAGGGGGTTCACCCCTCCACTTT

clone size: once
D gene: .
J gene: TRBJ2-2
V gene: TRBV5-6
CDR3 protein: CASSQPRLVATGELFF
CDR3 DNA: TGTGCCAGCAGCCAACCCAGACTAGTAGCCACCGGGGAGCTGTTTTTT

clone size: .
D gene: TRBD2
J gene: TRBJ2-4
V gene: TRBV27
CDR3 protein: CASSFIGGDIQYF
CDR3 DNA: TGTGCCAGCAGTTTTATTGGGGGGGACATTCAGTACTTC

clone size: .
D gene: .
J gene: TRBJ1-1
V gene: TRBV11-2
CDR3 protein: CASSYLSPTGTMNTEAFF
CDR3 DNA: TGTGCCAGCAGCTACCTAAGCCCCACAGGGACCATGAACACTGAAGCTTTCTTT

clone size: once
D gene: TRBD2
J gene: TRBJ2-1
V gene: TRBV7-9
CDR3 protein: CASSLGGASGNEQFF
CDR3 DNA: TGTGCCAGCAGCTTGGGTGGGGCTAGCGGGAATGAGCAGTTCTTC

clone size: once
D gene: TRBD1
J gene: TRBJ1-2
V gene: TRBV27
CDR3 protein: CASGTTGGLRYGYTF
CDR3 DNA: TGTGCCAGCGGAACCACAGGGGGTTTGCGGTATGGCTACACCTTC

clone size: once
D gene: .
J gene: TRBJ2-5
V gene: TRBV7-6
CDR3 protein: CASSWGPGETQYF
CDR3 DNA: TGTGCCAGCAGCTGGGGCCCTGGGGAGACCCAGTACTTC

clone size: .
D gene: .
J gene: TRBJ2-3
V gene: TRBV10-1
CDR3 protein: CASSESGGPTDTQYF
CDR3 DNA: TGCGCCAGCAGTGAGTCCGGGGGGCCCACAGATACGCAGTATTTT

clone size: .
D gene: .
J gene: TRBJ1-2
V gene: TRBV11-2
CDR3 protein: CASTLGGRGYTF
CDR3 DNA: TGTGCCAGCACCTTGGGGGGACGTGGCTACACCTTC

clone size: .
D gene: TRBD1
J gene: TRBJ1-2
V gene: TRBV5-6
CDR3 protein: CASSLGGTGGWYGYTF
CDR3 DNA: TGTGCCAGCAGCTTGGGAGGGACAGGGGGCTGGTATGGCTACACCTTC

clone size: .
D gene: TRBD2
J gene: TRBJ2-2
V gene: TRBV10-2
CDR3 protein: CASTVIAGGRTGELFF
CDR3 DNA: TGCGCCAGCACGGTCATAGCGGGGGGCCGCACCGGGGAGCTGTTTTTT

clone size: .
D gene: .
J gene: TRBJ2-3
V gene: TRBV7-9
CDR3 protein: CASSQQVTYTDTQYF
CDR3 DNA: TGTGCCAGCAGCCAACAGGTTACCTACACAGATACGCAGTATTTT

clone size: once
D gene: .
J gene: TRBJ2-1
V gene: TRBV9
CDR3 protein: CASSVATGSDEQFF
CDR3 DNA: TGTGCCAGCAGCGTAGCTACGGGGTCAGATGAGCAGTTCTTC

clone size: .
D gene: .
J gene: TRBJ1-1
V gene: TRBV7-8
CDR3 protein: CASSPSQNTEAFF
CDR3 DNA: TGTGCCAGCAGCCCAAGCCAGAACACTGAAGCTTTCTTT

clone size: .
D gene: .
J gene: TRBJ2-3
V gene: TRBV9
CDR3 protein: CASTAGGVRGDTQYF
CDR3 DNA: TGTGCCAGCACCGCCGGGGGAGTAAGAGGAGATACGCAGTATTTT

clone size: .
D gene: TRBD1
J gene: TRBJ1-2
V gene: TRBV5-8
CDR3 protein: CASSTRTGNYGYTF
CDR3 DNA: TGTGCCAGCAGCACTAGGACAGGCAACTATGGCTACACCTTC

clone size: .
D gene: TRBD1
J gene: TRBJ1-5
V gene: TRBV2
CDR3 protein: CASSFDRGSNQPQHF
CDR3 DNA: TGTGCCAGCAGTTTTGACAGGGGAAGCAATCAGCCCCAGCATTTT

clone size: .
D gene: .
J gene: TRBJ1-6
V gene: TRBV27
CDR3 protein: CASSLSGGGNSPLHF
CDR3 DNA: TGTGCCAGCAGTTTATCAGGGGGTGGCAATTCACCCCTCCACTTT